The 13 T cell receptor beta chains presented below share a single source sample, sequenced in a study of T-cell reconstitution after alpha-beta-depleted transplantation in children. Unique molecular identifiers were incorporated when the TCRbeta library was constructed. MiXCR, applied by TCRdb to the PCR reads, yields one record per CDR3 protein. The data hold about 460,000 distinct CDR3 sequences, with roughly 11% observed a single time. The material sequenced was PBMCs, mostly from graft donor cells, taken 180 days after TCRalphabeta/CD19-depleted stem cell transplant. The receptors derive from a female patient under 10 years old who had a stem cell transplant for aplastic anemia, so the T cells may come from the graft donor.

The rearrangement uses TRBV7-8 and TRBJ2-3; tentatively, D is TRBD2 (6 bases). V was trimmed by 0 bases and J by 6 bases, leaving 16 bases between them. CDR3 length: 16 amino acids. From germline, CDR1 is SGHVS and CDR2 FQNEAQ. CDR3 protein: CASSLALAGLGDTQYF. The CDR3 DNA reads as TGTGCCAGCAGCTTAGCGTTGGCGGGATTAGGGGATACGCAGTATTTT. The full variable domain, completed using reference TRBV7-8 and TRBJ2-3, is GAGVSQSPRYKVAKRGQDVALRCDPISGHVSLFWYQQALGQGPEFLTYFQNEAQLDKSGLPSDRFFAERPEGSVSTLKIQRTQQEDSAVYLCASSLALAGLGDTQYFGPGTRLTVL.

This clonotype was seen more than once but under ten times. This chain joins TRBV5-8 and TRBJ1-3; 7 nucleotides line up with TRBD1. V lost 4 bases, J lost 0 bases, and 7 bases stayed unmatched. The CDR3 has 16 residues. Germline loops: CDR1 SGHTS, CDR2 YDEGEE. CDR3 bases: TGTGCCAGCAGCGGGGTTTGGGACAGCTCTGGAAACACCATATATTTT. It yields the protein CASSGVWDSSGNTIYF.

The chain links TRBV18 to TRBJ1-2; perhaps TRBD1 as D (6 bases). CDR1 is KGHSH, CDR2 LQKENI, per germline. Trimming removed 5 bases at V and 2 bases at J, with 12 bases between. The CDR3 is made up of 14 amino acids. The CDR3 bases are TGTGCCAGCTCATCCGGACAGCAGAACTATGGCTACACCTTC. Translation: CASSSGQQNYGYTF.

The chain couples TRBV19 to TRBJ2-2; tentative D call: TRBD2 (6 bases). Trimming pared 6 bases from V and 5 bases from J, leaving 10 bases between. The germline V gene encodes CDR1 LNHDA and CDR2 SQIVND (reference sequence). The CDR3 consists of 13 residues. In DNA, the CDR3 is TGTGCCAGTAGCGGGAGCAGAACCGGGGAGCTGTTTTTT. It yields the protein CASSGSRTGELFF. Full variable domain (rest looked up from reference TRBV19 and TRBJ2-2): DGGITQSPKYLFRKEGQNVTLSCEQNLNHDAMYWYRQDPGQGLRLIYYSQIVNDFQKGDIAEGYSVSREKKESFPLTVTSAQKNPTAFYLCASSGSRTGELFFGEGSRLTVL.

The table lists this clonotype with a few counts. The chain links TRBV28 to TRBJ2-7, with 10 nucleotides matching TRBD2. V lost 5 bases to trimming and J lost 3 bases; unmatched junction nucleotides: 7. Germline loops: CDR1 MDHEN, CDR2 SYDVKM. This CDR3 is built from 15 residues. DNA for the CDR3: TGTGCCAGCAGTCAGAGACTAGCGGGCTTCTACGAGCAGTACTTC. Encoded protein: CASSQRLAGFYEQYF.

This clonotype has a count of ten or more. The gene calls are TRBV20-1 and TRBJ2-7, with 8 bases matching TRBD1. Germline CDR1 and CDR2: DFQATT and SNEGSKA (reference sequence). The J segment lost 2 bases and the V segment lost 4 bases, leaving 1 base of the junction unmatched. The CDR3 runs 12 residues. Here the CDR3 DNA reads TGCAGTGCTAACAGGGGGGCCTACGAGCAGTACTTC. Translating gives CSANRGAYEQYF.

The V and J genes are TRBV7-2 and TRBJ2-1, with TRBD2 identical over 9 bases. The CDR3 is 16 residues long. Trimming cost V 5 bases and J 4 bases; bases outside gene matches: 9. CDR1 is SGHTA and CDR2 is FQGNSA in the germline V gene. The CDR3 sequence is CASSATGTSSYNEQFF. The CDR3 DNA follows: TGTGCCAGCAGCGCGACCGGGACTAGCTCTTACAATGAGCAGTTCTTC.

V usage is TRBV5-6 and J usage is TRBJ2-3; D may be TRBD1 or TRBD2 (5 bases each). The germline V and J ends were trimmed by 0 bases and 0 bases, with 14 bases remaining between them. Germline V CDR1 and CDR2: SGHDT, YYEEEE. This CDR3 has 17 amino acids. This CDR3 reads CASSLELGTASTDTQYF. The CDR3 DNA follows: TGTGCCAGCAGCTTGGAGCTGGGGACGGCAAGCACAGATACGCAGTATTTT.

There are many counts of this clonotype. The DNA for the CDR3 is TGCGCCAGCAGCCAGGGACTAGCGGGGGCCTACGAGCAGTACTTC. Translated: CASSQGLAGAYEQYF. This chain connects TRBV4-3 to TRBJ2-7; TRBD2 aligns across 14 bases. The CDR3 contains 15 residues. V was clipped by 3 bases and J by 2 bases; unmatched bases: 0. The germline V gene has CDR1 LGHNA and CDR2 YSLEER.

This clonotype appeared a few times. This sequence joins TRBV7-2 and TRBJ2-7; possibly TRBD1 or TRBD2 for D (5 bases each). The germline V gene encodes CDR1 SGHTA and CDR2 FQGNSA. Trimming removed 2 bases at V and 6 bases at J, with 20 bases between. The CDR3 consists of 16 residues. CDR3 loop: CASSLYEWGSLGEQYF. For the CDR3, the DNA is TGTGCCAGCAGCTTATATGAGTGGGGGTCCTTGGGCGAGCAGTACTTC.

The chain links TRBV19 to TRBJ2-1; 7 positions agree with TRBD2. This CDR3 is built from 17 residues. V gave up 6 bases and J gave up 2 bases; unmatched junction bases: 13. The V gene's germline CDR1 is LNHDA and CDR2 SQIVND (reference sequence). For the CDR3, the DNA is TGTGCCAGTAGCCCCGCGTGGGGGGGGAGTACCTACAATGAGCAGTTCTTC. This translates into CASSPAWGGSTYNEQFF.

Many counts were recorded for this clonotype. The CDR3 here is CSARDRQSSYNSPLHF. The CDR3 DNA reads TGCAGTGCTAGAGATCGGCAGAGCTCCTATAATTCACCCCTCCACTTT. This chain links TRBV20-1 with TRBJ1-6; D not certain. The germline CDR1 and CDR2 sequences are DFQATT and SNEGSKA (reference sequence). V gave up 0 bases and J gave up 0 bases, with 9 bases separating them. This CDR3 contains 16 residues.

The CDR3 reads CASSPVQRETQYF. CDR3 sequence (DNA): TGTGCCAGCTCACCGGTGCAGCGAGAGACCCAGTACTTC. This chain uses TRBV18 with TRBJ2-5; D is unresolved. Trimming removed 3 bases at V and 4 bases at J, with 9 bases between. The length of the CDR3 is 13 residues. Looked up from germline, CDR1 is KGHSH and CDR2 is LQKENI.